This is a list of T cell receptor beta chains from one sample in a study of shared clonotypes between healthy human individuals. The table came from immunoSEQ multiplex PCR; TCRdb's copy has only in-frame clones and leaves some out. The sample comprises a few million clones, 85% to 95% of which are singletons, and 0.39% rests with the top ten. The material sequenced was naive CD4+ T cells from PBMCs. The origin of the receptors is a man aged 18 to 30 in good health. Some clones in this sample may be carry-over from other donors' samples. Each CDR3 is given with its conserved first and last residue. The order of the fields is V gene, J gene, clone size, D gene, CDR3 protein, CDR3 DNA. The D gene is left open where the match is weak. Size tells how often a clone was seen (once, few, many) or the class of an expanded clone, and some rows leave it out.

>TRBV5-6|TRBJ1-2|NA|NA
CASSRETGYTF
TGTGCCAGCAGCCGGGAGACAGGCTACACCTTC
>TRBV6-6|TRBJ1-2|NA|TRBD1
CASNSVARGYGYTF
TGTGCCAGCAATTCGGTAGCCAGGGGGTATGGCTACACCTTC
>TRBV18|TRBJ2-1|NA|TRBD2
CASSRTSGNNEQFF
TGTGCCAGCTCTCGGACTAGCGGCAACAATGAGCAGTTCTTC
>TRBV5-1|TRBJ2-1|NA|TRBD2
CASSRGLAGGPTYNEQFF
TGCGCCAGCAGCCGGGGACTAGCGGGAGGGCCCACCTACAATGAGCAGTTCTTC
>TRBV18|TRBJ2-7|NA|NA
CASSPSTGPYEQYF
TGTGCCAGCTCACCCTCGACAGGCCCCTACGAGCAGTACTTC
>TRBV23-1|TRBJ2-5|NA|NA
CASSQPWGCGETQYF
TGCGCCAGCAGTCAACCTTGGGGGTGCGGGGAGACCCAGTACTTC
>TRBV4-1|TRBJ2-7|NA|NA
CASSQAVRGGNSYEQYF
TGCGCCAGCAGCCAAGCAGTCCGAGGCGGGAACTCCTACGAGCAGTACTTC
>TRBV5-1|TRBJ2-3|NA|TRBD2
CASSTGTSVRGTDTQYF
TGCGCCAGCAGCACCGGGACTAGCGTGAGGGGCACGGATACGCAGTATTTT
>TRBV2|TRBJ2-2|NA|NA
CASRRDTNTGELFF
TGTGCCAGCAGACGGGACACGAACACCGGGGAGCTGTTTTTT
>TRBV7-9|TRBJ1-1|NA|NA
CASSLTYHPTEAFF
TGTGCCAGCAGCTTAACGTACCACCCCACTGAAGCTTTCTTT
>TRBV7-9|TRBJ2-5|NA|NA
CASSPARTSQETQYF
TGTGCCAGCAGCCCCGCAAGGACAAGTCAAGAGACCCAGTACTTC
>TRBV15|TRBJ2-6|NA|NA
CATSRDRGSGANVLTF
TGTGCCACCAGCAGAGATCGAGGGTCTGGGGCCAACGTCCTGACTTTC
>TRBV7-8|TRBJ2-7|NA|TRBD2
CASSSGLVSYEQYF
TGTGCCAGCAGCTCCGGACTAGTTTCCTACGAGCAGTACTTC
>TRBV11-1|TRBJ2-5|NA|NA
CASSFAGEETQYF
TGTGCCAGCAGCTTTGCAGGGGAAGAGACCCAGTACTTC
>TRBV10-3|TRBJ1-2|NA|NA
CAISESEDYGYTF
TGTGCCATCAGTGAGTCGGAGGACTATGGCTACACCTTC
>TRBV11-2|TRBJ2-3|NA|TRBD1
CATLGRGPTDTQYF
TGTGCCACCCTCGGCAGGGGGCCCACAGATACGCAGTATTTT
>TRBV7-2|TRBJ2-3|once|NA
CASSLGFVFDTQYF
TGTGCCAGCAGCTTAGGTTTTGTATTCGATACGCAGTATTTT
>TRBV30|TRBJ2-1|NA|TRBD2
CAWSVQFGIAGYNEQFF
TGTGCCTGGAGTGTACAATTCGGTATAGCGGGTTACAATGAGCAGTTCTTC
>TRBV5-6|TRBJ2-5|NA|TRBD2
CASLLGTSVGTQYF
TGTGCCAGCCTTCTTGGGACTAGCGTTGGGACCCAGTACTTC
>TRBV7-9|TRBJ2-5|NA|NA
CASSLGLGQGYMETQYF
TGTGCCAGCAGCTTAGGTTTGGGGCAGGGGTACATGGAGACCCAGTACTTC
>TRBV5-3|TRBJ2-1|NA|NA
CARSLCSIYNEQFF
TGTGCCAGAAGCTTGTGTAGCATTTACAATGAGCAGTTCTTC
>TRBV18|TRBJ2-1|NA|TRBD2
CASLALAVNEQFF
TGTGCCAGCTTAGCCCTAGCGGTAAATGAGCAGTTCTTC
>TRBV28|TRBJ1-2|NA|NA
CASSPIQGTALRFNYGYTF
TGTGCCAGCAGCCCAATCCAGGGGACCGCTCTACGATTTAACTATGGCTACACCTTC
>TRBV29-1|TRBJ2-7|NA|NA
CSVAGPQAEQYF
TGCAGCGTTGCGGGCCCGCAGGCCGAGCAGTACTTC
>TRBV6-1|TRBJ2-4|NA|TRBD1
CASSRTGVKNIQYF
TGTGCCAGCAGTCGGACAGGGGTCAAAAACATTCAGTACTTC
>TRBV19|TRBJ1-5|few|NA
CASSATFRGNQPQHF
TGTGCCAGTAGTGCCACATTTCGCGGAAATCAGCCCCAGCATTTT
>TRBV5-6|TRBJ1-4|NA|NA
CASSFGGPNEKLFF
TGTGCCAGCAGCTTCGGGGGTCCTAATGAAAAACTGTTTTTT
>TRBV28|TRBJ1-4|NA|TRBD1
CASSSGGQPGDEKLFF
TGTGCCAGCAGTTCGGGGGGACAGCCCGGGGATGAAAAACTGTTTTTT
>TRBV15|TRBJ2-3|NA|TRBD1
CATSDRGRTDTQYF
TGTGCCACCAGCGACAGGGGCCGAACAGATACGCAGTATTTT
>TRBV19|TRBJ2-1|NA|TRBD2
CASSIGLAGVFDEQFF
TGTGCCAGTAGTATAGGACTAGCGGGAGTTTTCGATGAGCAGTTCTTC
>TRBV28|TRBJ1-5|once|TRBD1
CAVAGWDRGFLFRPQHF
TGTGCAGTCGCGGGTTGGGACAGGGGTTTTTTGTTTCGGCCCCAGCATTTT
>TRBV7-2|TRBJ1-5|NA|TRBD1
CASSFRDRGGYGNQPQHF
TGTGCCAGCAGCTTCCGGGACAGGGGGGGATATGGGAATCAGCCCCAGCATTTT
>TRBV6-1|TRBJ1-1|NA|TRBD1
CATTGGQWTTEAFF
TGTGCCACCACAGGGGGCCAGTGGACCACTGAAGCTTTCTTT
>TRBV11-2|TRBJ1-1|few|TRBD1
CASSLVRDRAEAFF
TGTGCCAGCAGCTTAGTCAGGGACAGGGCTGAAGCTTTCTTT
>TRBV6-5|TRBJ1-4|NA|NA
CASSYSSRPEEKLFF
TGTGCCAGCAGTTACTCGAGCAGACCGGAGGAAAAACTGTTTTTT